This T cell receptor beta chain is drawn from a study of CD8 T cells in ankylosing spondylitis. Study conclusions and caveats: Reportedly, disease-linked clones are significantly enriched in ankylosing spondylitis patients' matched synovial fluid. Earlier work had already found some motif variants in reactive arthritis synovial fluid and blood.

Libraries for TCR beta were made by quantitative 5'-RACE with molecular barcodes. TCRdb independently ran MiXCR on the 5' RACE reads; one entry per CDR3 protein. This table has approximately 40,000 distinct CDR3 sequences, around 6% appearing once. V was pared by 5 bases and J by 0 bases, with 5 bases between. This CDR3 comprises 14 residues. Germline V lookup: CDR1 LGHDT, CDR2 YNNKEL (reference sequence). This clonotype was picked up many times. Its antigen is undetermined. The chain carries TRBV3-1 and TRBJ2-6; D gene ambiguous. The clonotype was recovered from a male donor with ankylosing spondylitis or in good health (not recorded which). The sample was blood, either unsorted or a sorted T cell fraction (not recorded which). The DNA of the CDR3 is TGTGCCAGCAGCTCATTCTCTGGGGCCAACGTCCTGACTTTC. Amino acid sequence: CASSSFSGANVLTF.